This is a list of T cell receptor beta chains from one sample in a study of vaccination effects on CD4 cells after COVID-19. Which antigens these TCRs recognize remains unknown. Measured with immunoSEQ multiplex PCR; TCRdb has only the in-frame clones, and not every one. The sample holds more than 60,000 clones; 74% are singletons and the top ten take roughly 1.6%. Specimen: CD4+ T cells from PBMCs cultured with HCoV-229E spike peptides, collected after COVID-19 vaccination. The receptor source for this set is a human donor who received a COVID-19 vaccine. CDR3s include the opening cysteine and the closing phenylalanine or tryptophan. The D gene is left open where the match is weak. Not all rows give a size; the values are once, few, many and, for expanded clones, a class.

J gene,D gene,clone size,V gene,CDR3 DNA,CDR3 protein
TRBJ1-6,-,-,TRBV2,TGTGCCAGCAGTCAGGGGACCCCCTCCCACTTT,CASSQGTPSHF
TRBJ2-1,-,-,TRBV7-2,TGTGCCAGCAGCTTAGAAAAAAACAATGAGCAGTTCTTC,CASSLEKNNEQFF
TRBJ2-3,TRBD2,-,TRBV6-5,TGTGCCAGCGGGAGGGCGGGAACGCGCACAGATACGCAGTATTTT,CASGRAGTRTDTQYF
TRBJ1-1,-,-,TRBV19,TGTGCCAGTAGAATTTTGGGAAGCGGGGCTGAAGCTTTCTTT,CASRILGSGAEAFF
TRBJ1-3,-,-,TRBV18,TGTGCCAGCTCACCACAGCAGGGTACTGGAAACACCATATATTTT,CASSPQQGTGNTIYF
TRBJ2-1,-,-,TRBV3-1/TRBV3-2,TGTGCCAGCAGCCTTACTAAAGGGGGCTACAATGAGCAGTTCTTC,CASSLTKGGYNEQFF
TRBJ2-1,-,-,TRBV5-4,TGTGCCACCAATGACTGGTACTTCTACAATGAGCAGTTCTTC,CATNDWYFYNEQFF
TRBJ1-2,-,-,TRBV30,TGTGCATACTTTGGTTCGGGGGCGCGATCCGGCTACACCTTC,CAYFGSGARSGYTF
TRBJ2-1,-,-,TRBV5-1,TGCGCCAGCATCCTTGGGCCCGCGGAGACTGAGCAGTTCTTC,CASILGPAETEQFF
TRBJ1-3,TRBD1,-,TRBV7-2,TGTGCCAGCAGCTTACGGGGACAGGGAAGGACTGGAAACACCATATATTTT,CASSLRGQGRTGNTIYF
TRBJ1-2,TRBD1,-,TRBV9,TGTGCCAGCAGCGCAGGGACAGGGGGTTCCTATGGCTACACCTTC,CASSAGTGGSYGYTF
TRBJ2-1,TRBD2,-,TRBV24-1,TGTGCCACCAGTGATTCGAGCGGGGGAAACTCCTACAATGAGCAGTTCTTC,CATSDSSGGNSYNEQFF
TRBJ1-1,-,-,TRBV6-5,TGTGCCAGCAGTTACTCGGCAGGGAAGGCTGAAGCTTTCTTT,CASSYSAGKAEAFF
TRBJ1-2,TRBD1,-,TRBV19,TGTGCCAGTAGTACCCCGGGACAGCTCTATGGCTACACCTTC,CASSTPGQLYGYTF
TRBJ2-2,-,-,TRBV5-6,TGTGCCAGCAGCTACATAGCCGAACGGACCGGGGAGCTGTTTTTT,CASSYIAERTGELFF
TRBJ2-6,-,-,TRBV5-1,TGCGCCAGCAGCTTGGTGGGGGGCCCTGGGGCCAACGTCCTGACTTTC,CASSLVGGPGANVLTF
TRBJ2-1,-,-,TRBV6-4,TGTGCCAGCAGTGAAGGCGGGGCTGGAAGAAATGAGCAGTTCTTC,CASSEGGAGRNEQFF
TRBJ1-4,-,-,TRBV4-1,TGCGCCAGCAGCCATGAGACCCATTTGGAAAAACTGTTTTTT,CASSHETHLEKLFF
TRBJ2-2,-,once,TRBV7-2,TGTGCCAGCAGCTTGTTCGACAGAGACACCGGGGAGCTGTTTTTT,CASSLFDRDTGELFF
TRBJ2-1,TRBD1,-,TRBV19,TGTGCCAGTAGTTCCCGACAGGGGGGCACCTACAATGAGCAGTTCTTC,CASSSRQGGTYNEQFF
TRBJ2-3,TRBD1,-,TRBV6-5,TGTGCCAGCACTCTACAGGGGGCTACAGATACGCAGTATTTT,CASTLQGATDTQYF
TRBJ2-5,TRBD2,-,TRBV5-6,TGTGCCAGCAGCTTGGACCTAGCGGGGGCTGTGTACTTC,CASSLDLAGAVYF
TRBJ2-3,TRBD2,once,TRBV7-2,TGTGCCAGCAGCTTGGGGGGACTAGCGACAGATACGCAGTATTTT,CASSLGGLATDTQYF
TRBJ1-2,TRBD1,few,TRBV5-1,TGCGCCAGCAGCTTGGGACAGGGGGCTAACTATGGCTACACCTTC,CASSLGQGANYGYTF
TRBJ2-5,TRBD1,-,TRBV5-1,TGCGCCAGCAGCTACACCGCCGGGACAGGGGAAGAGACCCAGTACTTC,CASSYTAGTGEETQYF
TRBJ2-5,-,once,TRBV5-1,TGCGCCAGCAGCTTGGCCGTGGGGGGCCAAGAGACCCAGTACTTC,CASSLAVGGQETQYF
TRBJ2-5,-,-,TRBV5-1,TGCGCCAGCAGCTTGGCCTTGGGAGAGGAGACCCAGTACTTC,CASSLALGEETQYF
TRBJ2-2,-,-,TRBV2,TGTGCCAGCTACCGGGACAAGAACACCGGGGAGCTGTTTTTT,CASYRDKNTGELFF
TRBJ2-5,-,few,TRBV5-1,TGCGCCAGCAGCTTGGGACAGGTACAAGAGACCCAGTACTTC,CASSLGQVQETQYF
TRBJ2-2,-,few,TRBV30,TGTGCCTGGAGTGGGGTAGTCACCGGGGAGCTGTTTTTT,CAWSGVVTGELFF
TRBJ2-2,-,few,TRBV2,TGTGCCAGCAAAGCGAACACCGGGGAGCTGTTTTTT,CASKANTGELFF
TRBJ1-5,-,-,TRBV7-9,TGTGCCAGCAGCGGGAACGGGGAGCCCCAGCATTTT,CASSGNGEPQHF
TRBJ1-6,-,-,TRBV7-2,TGTGCCAGCAGCTCGAACTATAAAAATTCACCCCTCCACTTT,CASSSNYKNSPLHF
TRBJ1-3,TRBD1,few,TRBV7-9,TGTGCCAGCAGCTCGGACAGGTTTGGTCCCACTGGAAACACCATATATTTT,CASSSDRFGPTGNTIYF
TRBJ1-1,TRBD1,-,TRBV19,TGTGCCAGTAGTATAGGGGACAGCCGAGAAGCTTTCTTT,CASSIGDSREAFF
TRBJ2-3,TRBD1,-,TRBV28,TGTGCCACTCAAGAAACCGGGACAGAGGAATATTTT,CATQETGTEEYF
TRBJ1-2,-,-,TRBV28,TGTGCCAGCAGTTCCCCTGACAGGATCGGCTACACCTTC,CASSSPDRIGYTF
TRBJ2-2,-,-,TRBV24-1,TGTGCCACCGGACAGTACACCGGGGAGCTGTTTTTT,CATGQYTGELFF
TRBJ1-6,-,few,TRBV19,TGTGCCAGTAGTAAACGGGACGGCTATAATTCACCCCTCCACTTT,CASSKRDGYNSPLHF
TRBJ1-2,TRBD1,-,TRBV9,TGTGCCAGCAGCACAACACGGGACAGGGGCAACTATGGCTACACCTTC,CASSTTRDRGNYGYTF
TRBJ1-3,-,-,TRBV10-1,TGCGCCAGCAGTGGGCCACCATTAAACACCATATATTTT,CASSGPPLNTIYF
TRBJ2-3,-,-,TRBV19,TGTGCCAGTAGTCCCGGGGGCACAGATACGCAGTATTTT,CASSPGGTDTQYF
TRBJ1-4,-,once,TRBV7-2,TGTGCCAGCAGCTTAGAAGGGATAACGGATGAAAAACTGTTTTTT,CASSLEGITDEKLFF
TRBJ1-2,-,-,TRBV6-5,TGTGCCAGCATTATGACGGCCCTCTATGGCTACACCTTC,CASIMTALYGYTF
TRBJ1-5,-,-,TRBV6-5,TGTGCCAGCATCCCGGGATTGGGTCACAATCAGCCCCAGCATTTT,CASIPGLGHNQPQHF
TRBJ2-2,-,few,TRBV7-6,TGTGCCAGCAGCTTAATGTCAGGCTACACGAACACCGGGGAGCTGTTTTTT,CASSLMSGYTNTGELFF
TRBJ1-1,TRBD1,-,TRBV6-1,TGTGCCAGCAGTGAACGACAGGGGGCTGAAGCTTTCTTT,CASSERQGAEAFF
TRBJ2-3,TRBD2,-,TRBV10-2,TGCGCCAGCAGCTTTCTGAGGACTAGCGGGGGGGACCGAGATACGCAGTATTTT,CASSFLRTSGGDRDTQYF
TRBJ2-5,TRBD2,-,TRBV5-4,TGTGCCAGCAGCAAAGGGGGACTAGCGGGGCAAGAGACCCAGTACTTC,CASSKGGLAGQETQYF
TRBJ2-2,-,-,TRBV27,TGTGCCAGCAGTGTGCAGGACTCCGCGAACACCGGGGAGCTGTTTTTT,CASSVQDSANTGELFF
TRBJ2-2,TRBD1,once,TRBV6-6,TGTGCCAGCAGTTACGATCCAGGGGGAGAGACCGGGGAGCTGTTTTTT,CASSYDPGGETGELFF
TRBJ1-4,-,-,TRBV7-8,TGTGCCAGCAGCTTACAAGCAACTAATGAAAAACTGTTTTTT,CASSLQATNEKLFF
TRBJ1-4,TRBD1,-,TRBV18,TGTGCCAGCTCACCAGTTACAGGGGGCACCGAAAAACTGTTTTTT,CASSPVTGGTEKLFF
TRBJ2-5,TRBD2,-,TRBV6-2/TRBV6-3,TGTGCCAGCAGTCAACTAGCGGGGGTACAAGAGACCCAGTACTTC,CASSQLAGVQETQYF